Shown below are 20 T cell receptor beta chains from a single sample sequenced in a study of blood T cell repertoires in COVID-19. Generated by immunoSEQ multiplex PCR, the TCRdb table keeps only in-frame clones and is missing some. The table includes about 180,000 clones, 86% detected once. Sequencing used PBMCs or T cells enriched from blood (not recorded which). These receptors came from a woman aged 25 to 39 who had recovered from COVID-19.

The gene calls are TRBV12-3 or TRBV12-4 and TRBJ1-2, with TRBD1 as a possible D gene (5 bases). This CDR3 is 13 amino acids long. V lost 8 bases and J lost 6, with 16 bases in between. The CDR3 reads CASFRLGGDGYTF. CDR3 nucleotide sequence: TGTGCCAGCTTCCGCCTGGGAGGGGATGGCTACACCTTC.

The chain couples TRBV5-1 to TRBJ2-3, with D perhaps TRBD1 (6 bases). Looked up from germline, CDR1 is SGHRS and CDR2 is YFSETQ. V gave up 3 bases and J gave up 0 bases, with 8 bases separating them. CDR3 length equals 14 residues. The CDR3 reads CASSSGQSTDTQYF. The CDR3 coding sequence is TGCGCCAGCAGCTCCGGACAGAGCACAGATACGCAGTATTTT.

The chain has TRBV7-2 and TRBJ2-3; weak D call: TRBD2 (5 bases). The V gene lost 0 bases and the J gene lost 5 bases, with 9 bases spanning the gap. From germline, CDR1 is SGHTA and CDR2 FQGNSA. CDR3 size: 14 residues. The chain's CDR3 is CASSLAGDIDTQYF. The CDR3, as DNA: TGTGCCAGCAGCTTAGCGGGAGATATAGATACGCAGTATTTT.

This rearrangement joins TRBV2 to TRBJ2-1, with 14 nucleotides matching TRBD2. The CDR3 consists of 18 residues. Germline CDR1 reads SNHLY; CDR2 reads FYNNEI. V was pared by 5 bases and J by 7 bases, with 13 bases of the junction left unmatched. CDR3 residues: CASSSGTSGSLAGNEQFF. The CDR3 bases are TGTGCCAGCAGTTCCGGGACTAGCGGGAGTTTGGCTGGGAATGAGCAGTTCTTC.

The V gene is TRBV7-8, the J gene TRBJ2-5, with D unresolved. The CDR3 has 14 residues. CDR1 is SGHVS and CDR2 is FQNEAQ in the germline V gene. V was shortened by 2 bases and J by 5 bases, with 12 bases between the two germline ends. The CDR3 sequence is CASSLPLRLETQYF. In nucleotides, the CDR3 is TGTGCCAGCAGCTTACCACTGAGGTTGGAGACCCAGTACTTC.

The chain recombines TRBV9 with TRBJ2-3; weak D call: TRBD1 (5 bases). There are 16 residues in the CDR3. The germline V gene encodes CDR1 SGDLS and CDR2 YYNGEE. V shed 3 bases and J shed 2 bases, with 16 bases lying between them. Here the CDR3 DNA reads TGTGCCAGCAGCGCCCGAGGTGTGACAGTCACAGATACGCAGTATTTT. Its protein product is CASSARGVTVTDTQYF.

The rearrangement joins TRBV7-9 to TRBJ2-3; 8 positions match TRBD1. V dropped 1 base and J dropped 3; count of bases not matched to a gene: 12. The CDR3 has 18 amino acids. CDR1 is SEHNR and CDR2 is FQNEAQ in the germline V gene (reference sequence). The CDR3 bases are TGTGCCAGCAGCTTAGGAACTAGACAGGGGCAAGGGACAGATACGCAGTATTTT. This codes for CASSLGTRQGQGTDTQYF.

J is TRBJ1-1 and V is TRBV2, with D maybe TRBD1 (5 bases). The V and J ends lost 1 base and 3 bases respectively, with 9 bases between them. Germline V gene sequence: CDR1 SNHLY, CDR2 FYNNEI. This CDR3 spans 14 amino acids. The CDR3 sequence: CASSEEVRDTEAFF. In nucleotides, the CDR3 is TGTGCCAGCAGTGAAGAGGTCAGGGACACTGAAGCTTTCTTT.

The CDR3 loop is CASSGQGSEAFF. The CDR3 region has the DNA TGTGCCAGCAGCGGCCAGGGCTCTGAAGCTTTCTTT. The chain uses TRBV27 and TRBJ1-1; possibly TRBD1 for D (5 bases). Per the germline V gene, CDR1 is MNHEY and CDR2 is SMNVEV (reference sequence). This CDR3 is built from 12 residues. V gave up 6 bases and J gave up 6 bases, with 11 bases separating them.

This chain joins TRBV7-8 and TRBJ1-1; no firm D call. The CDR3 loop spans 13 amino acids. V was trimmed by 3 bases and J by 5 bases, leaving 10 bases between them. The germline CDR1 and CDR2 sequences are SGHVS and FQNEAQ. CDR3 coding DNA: TGTGCCAGCAGCTTCAGTAACCCTACTGAAGCTTTCTTT. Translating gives CASSFSNPTEAFF.

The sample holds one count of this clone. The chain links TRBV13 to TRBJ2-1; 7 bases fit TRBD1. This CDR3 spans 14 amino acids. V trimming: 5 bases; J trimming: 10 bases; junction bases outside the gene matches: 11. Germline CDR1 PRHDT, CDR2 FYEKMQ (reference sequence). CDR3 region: CASSEGTAEGEQFF. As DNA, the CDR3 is TGTGCCAGCAGCGAGGGGACAGCGGAAGGGGAGCAGTTCTTC.

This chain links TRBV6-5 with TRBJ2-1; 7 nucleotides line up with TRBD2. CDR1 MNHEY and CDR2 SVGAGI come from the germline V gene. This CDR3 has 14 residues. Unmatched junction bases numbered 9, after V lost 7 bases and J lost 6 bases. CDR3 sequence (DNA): TGTGCCAGCATGACTGCGGGAGAAGCCAATGAGCAGTTCTTC. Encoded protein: CASMTAGEANEQFF.

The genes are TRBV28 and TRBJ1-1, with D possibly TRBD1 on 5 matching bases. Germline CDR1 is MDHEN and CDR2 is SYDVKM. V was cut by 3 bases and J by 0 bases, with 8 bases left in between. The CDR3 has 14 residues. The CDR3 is CASSFDSLNTEAFF. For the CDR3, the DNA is TGTGCCAGCAGTTTTGACAGCCTGAACACTGAAGCTTTCTTT.

The CDR3 coding sequence is TGTGCCAGTAGTATGGAGGGACAGGGGAACTATGGCTACACCTTC. It yields the protein CASSMEGQGNYGYTF. The V and J genes are TRBV19 and TRBJ1-2, with TRBD1 matching 10 bases. The length of the CDR3 is 15 residues. Germline CDR1 is LNHDA and CDR2 is SQIVND (reference sequence). The V and J ends lost 3 bases and 2 bases, in that order; junction bases with no gene match: 3.

The chain's CDR3 is CASSPLTGGLAGANEQFF. The CDR3 DNA reads TGTGCCAGCTCACCCCTAACGGGTGGGCTAGCGGGAGCAAATGAGCAGTTCTTC. The chain joins TRBV18 to TRBJ2-1, with TRBD2 identical over 10 bases. The CDR3 consists of 18 residues. Germline CDR1 KGHSH, CDR2 LQKENI. Trimming at V came to 3 bases and at J to 7 bases, leaving 15 bases not matched to a gene.

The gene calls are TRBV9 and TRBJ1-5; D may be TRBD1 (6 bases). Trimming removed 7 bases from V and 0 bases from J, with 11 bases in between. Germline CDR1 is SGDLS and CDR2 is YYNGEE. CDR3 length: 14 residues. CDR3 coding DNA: TGTGCCAGCGGGGGACAAAATAGCAATCAGCCCCAGCATTTT. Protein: CASGGQNSNQPQHF.

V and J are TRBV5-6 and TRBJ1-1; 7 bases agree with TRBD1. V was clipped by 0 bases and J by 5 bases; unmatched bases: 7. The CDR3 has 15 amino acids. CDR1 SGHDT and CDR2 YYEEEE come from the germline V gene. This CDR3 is CASSLDTGVRTEAFF. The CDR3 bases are TGTGCCAGCAGCTTGGATACAGGGGTGAGGACTGAAGCTTTCTTT.

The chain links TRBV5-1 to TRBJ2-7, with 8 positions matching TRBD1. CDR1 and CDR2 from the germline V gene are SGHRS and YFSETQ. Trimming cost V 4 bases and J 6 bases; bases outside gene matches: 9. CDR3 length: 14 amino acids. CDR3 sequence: CASSAGQGAGEQYF. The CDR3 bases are TGCGCCAGCAGCGCTGGACAGGGAGCGGGCGAGCAGTACTTC.

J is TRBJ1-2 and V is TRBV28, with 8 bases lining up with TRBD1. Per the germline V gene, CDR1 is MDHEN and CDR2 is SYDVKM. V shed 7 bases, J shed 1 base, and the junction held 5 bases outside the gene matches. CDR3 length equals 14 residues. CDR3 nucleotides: TGTGCCAGCAACCAGGGGGCCGGTAACTATGGCTACACCTTC. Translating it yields CASNQGAGNYGYTF.

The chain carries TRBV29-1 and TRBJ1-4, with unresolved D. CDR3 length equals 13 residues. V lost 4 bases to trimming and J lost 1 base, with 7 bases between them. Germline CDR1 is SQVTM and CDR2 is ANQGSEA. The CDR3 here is CSVVSGTNEKLFF. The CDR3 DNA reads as TGCAGCGTTGTGAGTGGAACTAATGAAAAACTGTTTTTT.